In its sample, the clone carrying this TCR beta chain was seen many times. The data belong to a study of T cells in Graves' hyperthyroidism and ophthalmopathy. The V and J ends lost 2 bases and 1 base respectively, with 8 bases between them. Germline CDR1 is LGHDT and CDR2 is YNNKEL (reference sequence). There are 14 residues in the CDR3. Regions amplified from RNA transcripts were the TCR beta CDR3 regions. The study used the HTBI primer set for a first-round RT-PCR of the TCR CDR3. Each CDR3 protein is one row after TCRdb ran MiXCR on the multiplex PCR reads. The sample includes 550,000 to 850,000 distinct CDR3 sequences, over 15% of them seen just once.

The receptor was isolated from a woman between 50 and 59 years old with Graves' hyperthyroidism that later progressed to Graves' ophthalmopathy. The sample consisted of blood. This chain uses TRBV3-1 with TRBJ1-1; D gene uncertain. The DNA of the CDR3 is TGTGCCAGCAGCCAAACCGACAAGAACACTGAAGCTTTCTTT. Translated, it gives CASSQTDKNTEAFF.